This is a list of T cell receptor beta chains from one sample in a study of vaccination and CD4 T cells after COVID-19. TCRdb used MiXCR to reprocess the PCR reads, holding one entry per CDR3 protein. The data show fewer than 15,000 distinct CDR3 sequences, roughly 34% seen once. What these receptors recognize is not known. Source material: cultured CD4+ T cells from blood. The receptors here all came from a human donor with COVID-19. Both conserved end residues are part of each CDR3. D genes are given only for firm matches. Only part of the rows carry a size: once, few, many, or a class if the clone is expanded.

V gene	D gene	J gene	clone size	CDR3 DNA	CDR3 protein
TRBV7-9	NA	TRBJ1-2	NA	TGTGCCAGCAGCTTAGGGGTAGGCTATGGCTACACCTTC	CASSLGVGYGYTF
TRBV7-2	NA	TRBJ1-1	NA	TGTGCCAGCAGCCTCGATTACGAAGCTTTCTTT	CASSLDYEAFF
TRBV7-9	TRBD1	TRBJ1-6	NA	TGTGCCAGCAGCTTAAGGGACAGGGGGCATTCACCCCTCCACTTT	CASSLRDRGHSPLHF
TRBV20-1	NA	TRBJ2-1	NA	TGCAGTGCTAGAGTCTTGAACAATGAGCAGTTCTTC	CSARVLNNEQFF
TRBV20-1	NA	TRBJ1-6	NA	TGCAGCGCTAGACCCGGACAGCGGCCCCTCCACTTT	CSARPGQRPLHF
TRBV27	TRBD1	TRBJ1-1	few	TGTGCCAGCAGTCGCTCCGGGACAGCCAACACTGAAGCTTTCTTT	CASSRSGTANTEAFF
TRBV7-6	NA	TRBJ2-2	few	TGTGCCAGCAGCTTAGCGTTCAGTGTGGGGGAAGGGGAGCTGTTTTTT	CASSLAFSVGEGELFF
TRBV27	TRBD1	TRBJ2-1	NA	TGTGCCAGCAGTTCTCCGGGACAGGGGGCGCGTGGTGAGCAGTTCTTC	CASSSPGQGARGEQFF
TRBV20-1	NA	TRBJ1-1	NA	TGCACCCGAGTCCGGGGCACTGAAGCTTTCTTT	CTRVRGTEAFF
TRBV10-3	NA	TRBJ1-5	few	TGTGCCATCAGTGAGTCGCCGGGGGGGAAAGGCAATCAGCCCCAGCATTTT	CAISESPGGKGNQPQHF
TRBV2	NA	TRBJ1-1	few	TGTGCCAGCAGTGGGCAACCTACATTGAACACTGAAGCTTTCTTT	CASSGQPTLNTEAFF
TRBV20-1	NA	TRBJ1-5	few	TGCAGTGCTAGAGATAGGGCAGGGAAACAGCCCCAGCATTTT	CSARDRAGKQPQHF
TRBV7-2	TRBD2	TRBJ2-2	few	TGTGCCAGCAGCCCCCCGGGGCGGGGGGGCCTACCCGGGGAGCTGTTTTTT	CASSPPGRGGLPGELFF
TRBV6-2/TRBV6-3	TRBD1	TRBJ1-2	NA	TGTGCCAGCAGTCCCGACAGGGGTGGTGGCTACACCTTC	CASSPDRGGGYTF
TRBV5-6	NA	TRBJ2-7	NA	TGTGCCAGCAGCGAGGGACTCTACGAGCAGTACTTC	CASSEGLYEQYF
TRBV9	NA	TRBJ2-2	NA	TGTGCCAGCAGCGTAGTAACGAACACCGGGGAGCTGTTTTTT	CASSVVTNTGELFF
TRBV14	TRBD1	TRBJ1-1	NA	TGTGCCAGCAGCCAATTGACAGGGCGGTTGTCTGAAGCTTTCTTT	CASSQLTGRLSEAFF
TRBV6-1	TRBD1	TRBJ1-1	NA	TGTGCCAGCAGTGGTGGGACAGGGCGTCGAGACACTGAAGCTTTCTTT	CASSGGTGRRDTEAFF
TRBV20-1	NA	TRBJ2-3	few	TGCAGTGCTAGAGTGCAGGTATTCGAGTATTTT	CSARVQVFEYF
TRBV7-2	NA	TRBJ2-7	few	TGTGCCAGCAGCTTACGGGGCCAGGGTAACGAGCAGTACTTC	CASSLRGQGNEQYF
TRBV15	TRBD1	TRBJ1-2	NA	TGTGCCACCAGCAGAGATAAGACAGGGGGCCCCTATGGCTACACCTTC	CATSRDKTGGPYGYTF
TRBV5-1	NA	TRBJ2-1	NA	TGCGCCAGCAGCTTGGTTCCAGGAACCTACGAGCAGTTCTTC	CASSLVPGTYEQFF